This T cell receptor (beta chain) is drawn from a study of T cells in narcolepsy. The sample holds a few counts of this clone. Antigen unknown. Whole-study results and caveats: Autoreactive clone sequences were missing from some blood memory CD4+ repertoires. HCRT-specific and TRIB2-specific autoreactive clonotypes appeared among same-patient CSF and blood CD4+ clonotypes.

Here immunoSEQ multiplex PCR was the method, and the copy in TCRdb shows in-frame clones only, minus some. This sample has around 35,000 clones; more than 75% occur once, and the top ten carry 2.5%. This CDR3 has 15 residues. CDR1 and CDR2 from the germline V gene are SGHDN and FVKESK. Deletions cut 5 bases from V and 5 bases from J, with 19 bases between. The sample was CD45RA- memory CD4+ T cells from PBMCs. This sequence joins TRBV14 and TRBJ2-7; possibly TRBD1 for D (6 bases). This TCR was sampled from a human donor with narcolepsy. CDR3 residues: CASSDLGGPHDEQYF. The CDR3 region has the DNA TGTGCCAGCAGCGACCTTGGGGGCCCTCACGACGAGCAGTACTTC.